The 10 T cell receptor beta chains listed next were all sequenced from one sample in a study of T cell repertoires in cytomegalovirus infection. TCRdb passed the reads through MiXCR, listing each CDR3 protein once. The sample lists approximately 190,000 distinct CDR3 sequences; 28% were seen once. The sample consisted of PBMCs. Receptors were obtained from a human donor in good health (CMV status not recorded). Some clones in this sample may be carry-over from other donors' samples.

In this sample, this clonotype turned up a few times. J is TRBJ1-4 and V is TRBV2; no definite D call. CDR1 and CDR2 (germline): SNHLY, FYNNEI. This CDR3 region has 13 residues. V dropped 1 base and J dropped 4 bases, with 4 bases sitting between them. The CDR3 sequence: CASSEGGNEKLFF. The DNA of the CDR3 is TGTGCCAGCAGTGAAGGGGGTAATGAAAAACTGTTTTTT.

This clonotype was seen only a few times. This chain joins TRBV15 and TRBJ2-7; unclear D gene. Germline CDR1 and CDR2: LNHNV and YYDKDF (reference sequence). V was trimmed by 1 base and J by 5 bases, leaving 3 bases between them. The CDR3 spans 11 residues. The CDR3 here is CATSRGHEQYF. In nucleotides, the CDR3 is TGTGCCACCAGCAGAGGACACGAGCAGTACTTC.

The chain combines TRBV7-6 with TRBJ1-5; no clear D. Per the germline V gene, CDR1 is SGHVS and CDR2 is FNYEAQ. Trimming removed 5 bases at V and 5 bases at J, with 13 bases between. The CDR3 covers 14 residues. DNA for the CDR3: TGTGCCAGCAGCGCATTAGAACAGCATCAGCCCCAGCATTTT. Amino acids: CASSALEQHQPQHF. The variable domain in full, with the rest retrieved from reference TRBV7-6 and TRBJ1-5, is GAGVSQSPRYKVTKRGQDVALRCDPISGHVSLYWYRQALGQGPEFLTYFNYEAQQDKSGLPNDRFSAERPEGSISTLTIQRTEQRDSAMYRCASSALEQHQPQHFGDGTRLSIL.

This clonotype was counted once. One end of the junction fails to match germline, which may point to a read error. The rearrangement joins TRBV6-8 to TRBJ1-1; 7 bases agree with TRBD1. This CDR3 contains 13 residues. Per germline, CDR1 MNHGY and CDR2 SAAAGT. The CDR3 DNA follows: TGTGCCAGCAGTTACTCGTCGGGACAGCCGGCAGTCTTT. Translation: CASSYSSGQPAVF.

This clonotype was seen a single time. This likely comes from a read error, as the CDR3 has no conserved phenylalanine or tryptophan at its end. This sequence joins TRBV25-1 and TRBJ1-4; 11 bases are a match to TRBD1. This CDR3 is 21 amino acids long. J lost 5 bases, V lost 4 bases, and 21 bases had no gene match. Germline CDR1 reads MGHDK; CDR2 reads SYGVNS. This CDR3 reads CASSGIRSGTGGGQLNEKLFI. The CDR3 coding sequence is TGTGCCAGCAGTGGAATACGGTCCGGGACAGGGGGAGGTCAACTGAATGAAAAACTGTTTATT.

The chain couples TRBV12-5 to TRBJ1-5; D uncertain. Germline CDR1 is LGHNT and CDR2 is FRNRAP. V lost 3 bases to trimming and J lost 1 base, with 10 bases between them. CDR3 length equals 15 residues. CDR3 residues: CASGFQDRSNQPQHF. CDR3 nucleotides: TGTGCTAGTGGTTTCCAAGACCGCAGCAATCAGCCCCAGCATTTT.

This clonotype was counted many times. The CDR3 here is CASSSGQGKNTEAFF. The DNA for the CDR3 is TGTGCCAGCAGCTCGGGACAGGGGAAGAACACTGAAGCTTTCTTT. The chain has TRBV7-3 and TRBJ1-1; 10 bases are shared with TRBD1. This CDR3 is 15 amino acids long. CDR1 and CDR2 (germline): SGHTA, FQGTGA. Trimming took 4 bases from V and 1 from J; bases not matched to a gene: 3. Based on the CDR3 plus reference TRBV7-3 and TRBJ1-1, the full variable domain is GAGVSQTPSNKVTEKGKYVELRCDPISGHTALYWYRQSLGQGPEFLIYFQGTGAADDSGLPNDRFFAVRPEGSVSTLKIQRTERGDSAVYLCASSSGQGKNTEAFFGQGTRLTVV.

This clonotype showed up just a few times. V gene TRBV7-3 combines with J gene TRBJ2-2, with 8 bases identical to TRBD1. The ends lost 6 bases at V and 7 bases at J; junction bases unmatched: 10. The CDR3 covers 15 residues. The germline V gene encodes CDR1 SGHTA and CDR2 FQGTGA. The CDR3 coding sequence is TGTGCCAGCAGTGTGGGGACAGGTTGGGGCGGGGAGCTGTTTTTT. Translated: CASSVGTGWGGELFF.

The V gene is TRBV30, the J gene TRBJ2-1, with 10 nucleotides matching TRBD2. Germline V gives CDR1 GTSNPN, CDR2 SVGIG (reference sequence). V was pared by 0 bases and J by 9 bases, with 8 bases of the junction left unmatched. The CDR3 has 15 residues. In DNA, the CDR3 is TGTGCCTGGAGTGTGCGAGCGGGGGGGCAAAGTGAGCAGTTCTTC. Its protein product is CAWSVRAGGQSEQFF.

The chain links TRBV14 to TRBJ2-1; D gene unclear. CDR3 length: 12 residues. V was clipped by 1 base and J by 9 bases, with 7 bases between them. CDR1 is SGHDN, CDR2 FVKESK, per germline. The CDR3 loop is CASSQGSIEQFF. CDR3 nucleotides: TGTGCCAGCAGCCAAGGTTCCATTGAGCAGTTCTTC.